This T cell receptor (beta chain) was captured by sequencing in a study of shared clonotypes between healthy human individuals. Generated by immunoSEQ multiplex PCR, the TCRdb table keeps only in-frame clones and is missing some. The table has 2,500,000 or so clones, about 90% seen once; the top ten hold more than 0.35%. The CDR3 length is 14 residues. Germline V gene data show CDR1 as SGDLS and CDR2 as YYNGEE. The V segment lost 3 bases and the J segment 4 bases; nucleotides outside the gene matches: 1. This clone was seen once. What was sequenced was naive CD4+ T cells from PBMCs. The subset was: CD45RA+ positively selected. The chain has TRBV9 and TRBJ2-1; 10 nucleotides align to TRBD1. The source of this sequence is a man between 18 and 35 years old in good health. Some clones in this sample may be carry-over from other donors' samples. CDR3 sequence (DNA): TGTGCCAGCAGCGGACAGGGGGCTTACAATGAGCAGTTCTTC. This translates into CASSGQGAYNEQFF. Full variable domain (outside the CDR3, taken from reference TRBV9 and TRBJ2-1): DSGVTQTPKHLITATGQRVTLRCSPRSGDLSVYWYQQSLDQGLQFLIQYYNGEERAKGNILERFSAQQFPDLHSELNLSSLELGDSALYFCASSGQGAYNEQFFGPGTRLTVL.